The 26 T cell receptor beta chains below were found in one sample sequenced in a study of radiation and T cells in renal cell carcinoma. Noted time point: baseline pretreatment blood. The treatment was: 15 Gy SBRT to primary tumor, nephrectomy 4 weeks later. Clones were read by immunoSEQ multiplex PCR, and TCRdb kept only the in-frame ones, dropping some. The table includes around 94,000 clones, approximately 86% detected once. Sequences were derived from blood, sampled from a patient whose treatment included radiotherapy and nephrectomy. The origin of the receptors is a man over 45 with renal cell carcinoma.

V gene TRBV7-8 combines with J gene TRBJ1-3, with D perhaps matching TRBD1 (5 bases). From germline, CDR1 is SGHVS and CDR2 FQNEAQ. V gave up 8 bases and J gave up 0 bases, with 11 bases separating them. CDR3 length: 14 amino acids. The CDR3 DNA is TGTGCCAGCCGCGACAGATTCTCTGGAAACACCATATATTTT. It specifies CASRDRFSGNTIYF. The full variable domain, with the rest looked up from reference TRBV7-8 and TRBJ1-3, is GAGVSQSPRYKVAKRGQDVALRCDPISGHVSLFWYQQALGQGPEFLTYFQNEAQLDKSGLPSDRFFAERPEGSVSTLKIQRTQQEDSAVYLCASRDRFSGNTIYFGEGSWLTVV.

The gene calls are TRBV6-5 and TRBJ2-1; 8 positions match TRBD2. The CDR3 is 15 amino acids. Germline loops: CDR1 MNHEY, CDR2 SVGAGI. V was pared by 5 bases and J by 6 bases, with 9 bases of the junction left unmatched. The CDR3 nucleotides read TGTGCCAGCAGTCAGAGCGGGGGCCCTCTCAATGAGCAGTTCTTC. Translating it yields CASSQSGGPLNEQFF.

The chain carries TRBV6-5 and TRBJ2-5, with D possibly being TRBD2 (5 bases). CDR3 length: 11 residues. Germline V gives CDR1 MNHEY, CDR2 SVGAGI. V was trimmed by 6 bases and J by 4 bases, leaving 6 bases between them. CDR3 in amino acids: CASSRGETQYF. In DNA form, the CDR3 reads TGTGCCAGCAGCCGGGGAGAGACCCAGTACTTC.

The CDR3 loop reads CASSVAAGKGTYEQYF. CDR3 nucleotide sequence: TGTGCCAGCAGCGTAGCCGCGGGAAAAGGGACCTACGAGCAGTACTTC. This chain uses TRBV9 with TRBJ2-7; the D gene is possibly TRBD2 (6 bases). This CDR3 spans 16 amino acids. Germline CDR1 is SGDLS and CDR2 is YYNGEE. The germline V and J ends were trimmed by 0 bases and 2 bases, with 15 bases remaining between them.

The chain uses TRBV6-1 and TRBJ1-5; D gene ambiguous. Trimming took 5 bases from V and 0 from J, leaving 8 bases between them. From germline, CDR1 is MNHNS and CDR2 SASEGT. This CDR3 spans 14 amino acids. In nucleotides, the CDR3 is TGTGCCAGCAGTCTCGGGTATAGCAATCAGCCCCAGCATTTT. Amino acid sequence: CASSLGYSNQPQHF.

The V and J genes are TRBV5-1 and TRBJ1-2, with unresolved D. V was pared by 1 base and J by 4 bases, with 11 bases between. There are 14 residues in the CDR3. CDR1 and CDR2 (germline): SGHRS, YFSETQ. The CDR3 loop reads CASSLTVEPYGYTF. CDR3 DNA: TGCGCCAGCAGCTTGACCGTAGAACCCTATGGCTACACCTTC.

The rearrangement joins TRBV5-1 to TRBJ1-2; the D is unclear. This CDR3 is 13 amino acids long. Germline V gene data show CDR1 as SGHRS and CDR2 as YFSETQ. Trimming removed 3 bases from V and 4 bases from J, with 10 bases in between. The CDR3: CASSSDQFYGYTF. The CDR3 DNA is TGCGCCAGCAGCTCTGACCAGTTCTATGGCTACACCTTC.

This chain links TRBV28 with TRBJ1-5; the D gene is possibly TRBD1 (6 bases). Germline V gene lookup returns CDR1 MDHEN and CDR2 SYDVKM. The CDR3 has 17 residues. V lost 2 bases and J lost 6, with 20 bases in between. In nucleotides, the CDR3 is TGTGCCAGCAGTTTAGGAGGACTGGGGGCTTCGATTCAGCCCCAGCATTTT. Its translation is CASSLGGLGASIQPQHF.

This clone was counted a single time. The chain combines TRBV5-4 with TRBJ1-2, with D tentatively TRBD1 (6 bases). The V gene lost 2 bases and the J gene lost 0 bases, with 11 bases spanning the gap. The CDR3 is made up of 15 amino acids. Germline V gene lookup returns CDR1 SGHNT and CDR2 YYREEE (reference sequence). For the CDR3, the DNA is TGTGCCAGCAGCTTACAGGGCTATACTAACTATGGCTACACCTTC. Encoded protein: CASSLQGYTNYGYTF.

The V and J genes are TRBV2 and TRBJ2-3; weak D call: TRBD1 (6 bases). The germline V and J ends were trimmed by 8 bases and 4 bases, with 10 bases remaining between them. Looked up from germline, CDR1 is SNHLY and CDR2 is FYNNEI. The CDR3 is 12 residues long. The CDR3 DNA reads TGTGCCAGCCAGGGGTTTGCAGATACGCAGTATTTT. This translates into CASQGFADTQYF.

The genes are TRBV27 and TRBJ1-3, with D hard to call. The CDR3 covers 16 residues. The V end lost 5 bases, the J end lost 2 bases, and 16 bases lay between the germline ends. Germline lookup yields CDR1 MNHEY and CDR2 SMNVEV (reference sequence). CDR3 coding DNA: TGTGCCAGCAGTGTCGGGGAGGATCAACCTGGAAACACCATATATTTT. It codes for CASSVGEDQPGNTIYF.

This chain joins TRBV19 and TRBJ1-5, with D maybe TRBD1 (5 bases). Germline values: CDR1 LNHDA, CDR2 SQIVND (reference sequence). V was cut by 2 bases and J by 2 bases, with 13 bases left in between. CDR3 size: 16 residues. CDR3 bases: TGTGCCAGTAGTATAATAAGGGGTAACGGCAATCAGCCCCAGCATTTT. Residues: CASSIIRGNGNQPQHF.

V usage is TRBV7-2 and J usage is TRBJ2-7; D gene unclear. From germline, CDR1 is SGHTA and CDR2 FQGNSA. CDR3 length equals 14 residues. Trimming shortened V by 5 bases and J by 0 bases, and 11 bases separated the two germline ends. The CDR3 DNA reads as TGTGCCAGCAGCGCCCGCCTGAGCTCCTACGAGCAGTACTTC. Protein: CASSARLSSYEQYF.

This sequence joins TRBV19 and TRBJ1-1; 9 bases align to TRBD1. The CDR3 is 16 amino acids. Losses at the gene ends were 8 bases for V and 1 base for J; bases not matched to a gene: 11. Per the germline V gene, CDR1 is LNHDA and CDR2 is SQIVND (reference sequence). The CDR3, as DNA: TGTGCCAGTCAGAGCCGGACAGGGGCTGCGAACACTGAAGCTTTCTTT. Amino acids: CASQSRTGAANTEAFF. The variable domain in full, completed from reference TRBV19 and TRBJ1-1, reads DGGITQSPKYLFRKEGQNVTLSCEQNLNHDAMYWYRQDPGQGLRLIYYSQIVNDFQKGDIAEGYSVSREKKESFPLTVTSAQKNPTAFYLCASQSRTGAANTEAFFGQGTRLTVV.

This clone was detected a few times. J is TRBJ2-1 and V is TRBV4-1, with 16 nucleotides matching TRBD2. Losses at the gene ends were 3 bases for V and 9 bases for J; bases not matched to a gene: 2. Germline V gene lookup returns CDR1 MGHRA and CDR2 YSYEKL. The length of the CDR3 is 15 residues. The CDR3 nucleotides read TGCGCCAGCAGCCAGGGACTAGCGGGAGGGATTGAGCAGTTCTTC. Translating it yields CASSQGLAGGIEQFF.

DNA of the CDR3: TGTGCCAGCAGCGTAACTCCCCTATGGGGAAACAATGAGCAGTTCTTC. Its protein product is CASSVTPLWGNNEQFF. The chain links TRBV9 to TRBJ2-1; D remains ambiguous. The CDR3 loop spans 16 amino acids. V was cut by 1 base and J by 5 bases, with 16 bases left in between. Germline V lookup: CDR1 SGDLS, CDR2 YYNGEE.

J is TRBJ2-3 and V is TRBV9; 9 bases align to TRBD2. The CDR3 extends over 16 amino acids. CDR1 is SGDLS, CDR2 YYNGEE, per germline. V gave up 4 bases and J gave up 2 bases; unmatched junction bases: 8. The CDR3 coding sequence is TGTGCCAGCAGCCCCCTAGCGGGGAGACTCACAGATACGCAGTATTTT. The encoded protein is CASSPLAGRLTDTQYF. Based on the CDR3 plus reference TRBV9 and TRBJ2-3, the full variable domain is DSGVTQTPKHLITATGQRVTLRCSPRSGDLSVYWYQQSLDQGLQFLIQYYNGEERAKGNILERFSAQQFPDLHSELNLSSLELGDSALYFCASSPLAGRLTDTQYFGPGTRLTVL.

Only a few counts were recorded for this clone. This chain's CDR3 is CASRRGRDGHTEAFF. Here the CDR3 DNA reads TGCGCCAGCAGACGAGGCCGGGACGGGCACACTGAAGCTTTCTTT. The V and J genes are TRBV4-1 and TRBJ1-1, with a tentative D call TRBD1 (5 bases). This CDR3 contains 15 residues. Between the trimmed V and J ends, which lost 6 bases and 3 bases, there was a span of 17 bases. Looked up from germline, CDR1 is MGHRA and CDR2 is YSYEKL.

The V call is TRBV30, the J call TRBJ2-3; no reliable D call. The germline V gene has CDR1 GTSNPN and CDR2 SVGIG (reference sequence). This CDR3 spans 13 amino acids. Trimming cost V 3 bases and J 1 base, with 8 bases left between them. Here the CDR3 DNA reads TGTGCCTGGAGGGAAGAAGGCACAGATACGCAGTATTTT. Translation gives CAWREEGTDTQYF.

In nucleotides, the CDR3 is TGTGCCAGCAGTTCAGGCGGGGAGCTGTTTTTT. It codes for CASSSGGELFF. This chain joins TRBV6-1 and TRBJ2-2; D not resolved. CDR3 length: 11 residues. Trimming cost V 5 bases and J 7 bases, with 5 bases left between them. Germline CDR1 MNHNS, CDR2 SASEGT.

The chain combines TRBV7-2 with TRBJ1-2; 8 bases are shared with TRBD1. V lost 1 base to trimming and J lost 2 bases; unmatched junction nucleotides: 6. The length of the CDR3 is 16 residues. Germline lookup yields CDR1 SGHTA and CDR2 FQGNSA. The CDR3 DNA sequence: TGTGCCAGCAGCTTAGGACCGGGACAGGCGAACTATGGCTACACCTTC. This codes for CASSLGPGQANYGYTF. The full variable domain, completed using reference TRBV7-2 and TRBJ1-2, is GAGVSQSPSNKVTEKGKDVELRCDPISGHTALYWYRQSLGQGLEFLIYFQGNSAPDKSGLPSDRFSAERTGGSVSTLTIQRTQQEDSAVYLCASSLGPGQANYGYTFGSGTRLTVV.

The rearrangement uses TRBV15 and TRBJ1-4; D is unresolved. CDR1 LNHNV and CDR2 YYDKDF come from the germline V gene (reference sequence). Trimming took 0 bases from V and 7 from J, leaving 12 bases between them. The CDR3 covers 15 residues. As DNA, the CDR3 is TGTGCCACCAGCAGAGATCCGGGAGGCGGTGAAAAACTGTTTTTT. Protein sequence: CATSRDPGGGEKLFF. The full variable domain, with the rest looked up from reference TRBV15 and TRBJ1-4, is DAMVIQNPRYQVTQFGKPVTLSCSQTLNHNVMYWYQQKSSQAPKLLFHYYDKDFNNEADTPDNFQSRRPNTSFCFLDIRSPGLGDTAMYLCATSRDPGGGEKLFFGSGTQLSVL.

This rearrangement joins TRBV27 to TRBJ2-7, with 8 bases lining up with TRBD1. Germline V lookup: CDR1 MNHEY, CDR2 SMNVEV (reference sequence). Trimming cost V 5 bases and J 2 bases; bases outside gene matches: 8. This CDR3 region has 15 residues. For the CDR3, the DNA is TGTGCCAGCAGTCCTCTGGGACAGGCCCCCTACGAGCAGTACTTC. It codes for CASSPLGQAPYEQYF.

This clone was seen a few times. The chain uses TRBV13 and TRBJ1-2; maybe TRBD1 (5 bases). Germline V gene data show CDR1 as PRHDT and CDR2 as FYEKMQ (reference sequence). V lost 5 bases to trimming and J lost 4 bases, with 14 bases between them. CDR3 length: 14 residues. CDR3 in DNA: TGTGCCAGCAGCCCCAGCCGGGGGGTCTATGGCTACACCTTC. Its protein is CASSPSRGVYGYTF.

The CDR3 here is CASSVAGNGEEQYF. Here the CDR3 DNA reads TGTGCCAGCAGCGTAGCCGGGAACGGCGAGGAGCAGTACTTC. The chain joins TRBV9 to TRBJ2-7; weak D call: TRBD2 (5 bases). The germline CDR1 and CDR2 sequences are SGDLS and YYNGEE. Trimming stripped 0 bases from V and 7 bases from J, with 14 bases between. The CDR3 runs to 14 residues.

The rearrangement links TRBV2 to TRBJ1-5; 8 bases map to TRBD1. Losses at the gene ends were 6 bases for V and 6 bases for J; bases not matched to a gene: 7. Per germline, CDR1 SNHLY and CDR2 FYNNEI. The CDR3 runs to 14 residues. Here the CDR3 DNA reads TGTGCCAGCAGCCCCAGGGGGCTGGGTCAGCCCCAGCATTTT. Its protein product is CASSPRGLGQPQHF.